This T cell receptor (beta chain) was observed in a study of tumor-infiltrating lymphocytes in primary liver carcinoma. Co-extraction of both nucleic acids (RNA and DNA) used roughly 19-33 mg of unsorted bulk tissue. This clonotype was detected only once. No conserved phenylalanine or tryptophan ends this CDR3, so it is likely a read error. The DNA is left out, because the CDR3 cannot be placed on it with certainty; the CDR3 is given as TCRdb lists it. The CDR3 is 13 amino acids in total, end residues counted. Germline CDR1 is SGHAT and CDR2 is FQNNGV. Using a constant-region primer together with ProtoScript II reverse transcriptase, TCR beta cDNA was made from about 500 ng of total RNA. Researchers made the TCR beta libraries by running three nested multiplex PCR rounds with slightly modified ARM-PCR. Researchers ran the first two PCR rounds for about 11 cycles each with TRBV1-TRBV30 forward primers and a C-beta reverse primer. TCRdb passed the multiplex PCR reads through MiXCR, listing each CDR3 protein once. The sample lists 90,000 to 140,000 distinct CDR3 sequences; roughly 80% were seen once.

The rearrangement joins TRBV11-2 to TRBJ2-1; the table gives TRBD1 as D, unverified against the DNA. Specimen: liver tumor tissue from sampling region 3. The sample's subset: tumor region T3, left-lateral pole. The sequence was obtained from a man aged 40-50 years with primary liver carcinoma and hepatitis B virus infection. CDR3 sequence reads: CASIFTGVNEHFL.